The text below deals with one TCR beta chain. In the original analysis: Reference gene primer amplification gave nucleated cell count estimates. Assay: immunoSEQ multiplex PCR; the TCRdb copy retains only in-frame clones and omits some. V, J and clone size derive from that table, while D and trimming were established from the DNA sequence. The table has fewer than 200,000 clones, about 90% seen once. V lost 4 bases and J lost 8, with 13 bases in between. Germline V gene data show CDR1 as SGHNT and CDR2 as YYREEE (reference sequence). The CDR3 has 14 residues. The data stem from a study of blood T cell repertoires in COVID-19. At the level of the study: Spain, Italy and the United States supplied samples that represented acute and convalescent COVID-19. Sources were T cells, B-cell-depleted T cells, or PBMCs; the material itself was cDNA or gDNA.

The V and J genes are TRBV5-4 and TRBJ1-6; no firm D call. The sequenced sample consisted of peripheral blood. The receptor comes from a man aged 55-75 years with active or convalescent COVID-19. In DNA form, the CDR3 reads TGTGCCAGCAGCCCGGCCTTGGCGGATTCACCCCTCCACTTT. Protein product: CASSPALADSPLHF.